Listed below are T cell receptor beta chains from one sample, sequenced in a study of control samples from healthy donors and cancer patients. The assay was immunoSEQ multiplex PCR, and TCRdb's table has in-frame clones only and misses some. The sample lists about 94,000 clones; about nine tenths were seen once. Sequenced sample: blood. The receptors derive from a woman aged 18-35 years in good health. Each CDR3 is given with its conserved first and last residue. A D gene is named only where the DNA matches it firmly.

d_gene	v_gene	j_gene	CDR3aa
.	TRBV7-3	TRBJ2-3	CASSSGGHLDTQYF
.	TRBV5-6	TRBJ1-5	CASSLGGSGNQPQHF
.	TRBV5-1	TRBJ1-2	CASSLDPGRANGYTF
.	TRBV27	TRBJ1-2	CASSLTGRGNLNYGYTF
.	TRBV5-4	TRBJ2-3	CASSSPGGGGPTDTQYF
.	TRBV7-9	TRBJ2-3	CASSNDSAEADTQYF
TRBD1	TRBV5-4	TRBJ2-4	CASSLEQGGIQYF
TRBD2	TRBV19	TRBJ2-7	CASSMSGLAGLPYEQYF
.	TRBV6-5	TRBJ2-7	CASSQRTVVSYEQYF
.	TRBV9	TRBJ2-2	CASSVLLTDANTGELFF
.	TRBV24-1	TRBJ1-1	CATSDSDRIEAFF
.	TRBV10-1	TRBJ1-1	CASSEGREKAFF
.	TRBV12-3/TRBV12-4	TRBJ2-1	CASNQGGYEQFF
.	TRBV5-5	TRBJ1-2	CATNSNRAPNYGYTF
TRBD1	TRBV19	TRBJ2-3	CASSLLTGGLTDTQYF
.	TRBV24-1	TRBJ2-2	CATSDPDRPSGELFF
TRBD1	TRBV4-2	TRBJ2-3	CASSQDLDRGIETDTQYF
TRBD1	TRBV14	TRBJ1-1	CASSPSTGLVNTEAFF
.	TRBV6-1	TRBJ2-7	CASSVSRAVGIYEQYF
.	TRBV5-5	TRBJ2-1	CASSLGAYNEQFF
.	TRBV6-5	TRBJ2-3	CASSFGRADTQYF
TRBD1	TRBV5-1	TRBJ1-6	CASSLGTGEDSPLHF
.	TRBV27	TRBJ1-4	CASSSGREKLFF
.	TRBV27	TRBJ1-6	CASSEGQGSPLHF
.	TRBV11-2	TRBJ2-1	CASSLGNEQFF
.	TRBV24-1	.	CATSDTETQYF
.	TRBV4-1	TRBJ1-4	CASSPRGGGTNEKLFF
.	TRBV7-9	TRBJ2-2	CASSPRVGGDGELFF
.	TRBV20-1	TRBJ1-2	CSATNSYGYTF
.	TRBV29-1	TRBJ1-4	CSFGHNNEKLFF
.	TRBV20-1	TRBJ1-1	CSAQTDTEAFF
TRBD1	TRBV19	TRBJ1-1	CATDRGVGTEAFF